This T cell receptor beta chain came from a study of blood T cell repertoires in COVID-19. Turning to the study itself: Sources were T cells, B-cell-depleted T cells, or PBMCs; the material itself was cDNA or gDNA.

Some clones are missing from TCRdb's copy, which holds only in-frame ones; the method was immunoSEQ multiplex PCR. This table has about 270,000 clones, roughly 87% appearing once. Germline trimming cut 8 bases from V and 4 bases from J; bases unmatched to any gene: 2. The length of the CDR3 is 13 residues. CDR1 is MDHEN and CDR2 is SYDVKM in the germline V gene. Before being deemed recovered, Cohort 3 donors had two negative PCRs, clearance, or symptom resolution. Material for sequencing was PBMCs or T cells enriched from blood (not recorded which). The chain carries TRBV28 and TRBJ2-1; 10 bases map to TRBD1. The TCR was taken from a woman younger than 45 who had recovered from COVID-19. The CDR3 DNA sequence: TGTGCCAGCCGGGACAGGGGATACAATGAGCAGTTCTTC. This encodes CASRDRGYNEQFF. Using reference TRBV28 and TRBJ2-1 for the parts outside the CDR3, the full variable domain is DVKVTQSSRYLVKRTGEKVFLECVQDMDHENMFWYRQDPGLGLRLIYFSYDVKMKEKGDIPEGYSVSREKKERFSLILESASTNQTSMYLCASRDRGYNEQFFGPGTRLTVL.